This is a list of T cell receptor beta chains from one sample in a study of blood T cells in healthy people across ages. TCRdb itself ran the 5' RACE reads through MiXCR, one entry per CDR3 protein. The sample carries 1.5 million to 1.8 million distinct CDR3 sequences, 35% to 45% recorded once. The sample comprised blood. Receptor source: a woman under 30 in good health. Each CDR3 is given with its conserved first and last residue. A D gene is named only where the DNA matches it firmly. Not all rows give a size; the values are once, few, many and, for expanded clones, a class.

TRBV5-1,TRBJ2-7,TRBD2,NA,CASSLVASGRYEQYF,TGCGCCAGCAGCTTGGTGGCTAGCGGACGCTATGAGCAGTACTTC
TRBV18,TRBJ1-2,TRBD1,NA,CASSPRLTGKSYGYTF,TGTGCCAGCTCACCACGATTGACAGGGAAGAGCTATGGCTACACCTTC
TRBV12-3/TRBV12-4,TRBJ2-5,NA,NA,CASSLGRMRSETQYF,TGTGCCAGCAGTTTAGGACGGATGAGGTCAGAGACCCAGTACTTC
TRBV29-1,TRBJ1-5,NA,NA,CSVSTGNSNQPQHF,TGCAGCGTCTCCACAGGGAATAGCAATCAGCCCCAGCATTTT
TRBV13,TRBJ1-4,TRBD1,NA,CASSQLSGQGNEKLFF,TGTGCCAGCAGCCAACTTAGCGGACAGGGAAATGAAAAACTGTTTTTT
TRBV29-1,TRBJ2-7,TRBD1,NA,CSVQSGQGSRDEQYF,TGCAGCGTCCAATCGGGACAGGGGTCGAGGGATGAGCAGTACTTC
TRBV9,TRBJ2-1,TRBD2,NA,CASSVIGTSALHEQFF,TGTGCCAGCAGCGTGATCGGGACTAGCGCCTTGCATGAGCAGTTCTTC
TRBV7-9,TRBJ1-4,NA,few,CASSPAATNEKLFF,TGTGCCAGCAGCCCGGCTGCAACTAATGAAAAACTGTTTTTT
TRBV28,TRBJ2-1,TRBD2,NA,CASSARLAGIYNEQFF,TGTGCCAGCAGTGCTAGACTAGCGGGGATCTACAATGAGCAGTTCTTC
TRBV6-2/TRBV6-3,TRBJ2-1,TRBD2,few,CASSYSLAGAPSYNEQFF,TGTGCCAGCAGTTACTCACTAGCGGGGGCCCCCTCCTACAATGAGCAGTTCTTC
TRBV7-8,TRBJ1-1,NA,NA,CASNLEAAGNTEAFF,TGTGCCAGCAACTTAGAGGCAGCGGGGAACACTGAAGCTTTCTTT
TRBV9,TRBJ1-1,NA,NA,CASSASWPGNTEAFF,TGTGCCAGCAGCGCGTCCTGGCCGGGGAACACTGAAGCTTTCTTT
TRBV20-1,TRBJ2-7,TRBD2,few,CSARGTSGRASLVYEQYF,TGCAGTGCTAGGGGGACTAGCGGGAGGGCCTCATTGGTCTACGAGCAGTACTTC
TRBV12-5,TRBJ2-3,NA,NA,CASGLIIARHTDTQYF,TGTGCTAGTGGTTTGATAATTGCCAGGCACACAGATACGCAGTATTTT
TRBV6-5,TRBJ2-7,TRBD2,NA,CASSPFLAEHSYEQYF,TGTGCCAGCAGTCCCTTCCTAGCGGAACACTCCTACGAGCAGTACTTC
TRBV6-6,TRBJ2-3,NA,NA,CASSDRPDTQYF,TGTGCCAGCAGCGACAGGCCCGATACGCAGTATTTT
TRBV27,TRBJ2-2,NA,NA,CASSSFAGELFF,TGTGCCAGCAGTTCTTTTGCCGGGGAGCTGTTTTTT
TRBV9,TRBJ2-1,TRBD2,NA,CASSVAGGYDEQFF,TGTGCCAGCAGCGTAGCGGGGGGGTACGATGAGCAGTTCTTC
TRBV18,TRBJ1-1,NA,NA,CATDSARNTEAFF,TGTGCCACTGACAGCGCTCGGAACACTGAAGCTTTCTTT
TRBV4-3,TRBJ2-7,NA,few,CASSQVTNYEQYF,TGCGCCAGCAGCCAGGTCACCAACTACGAGCAGTACTTC
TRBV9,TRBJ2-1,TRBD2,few,CASSRSGLAYNEQFF,TGTGCCAGCAGCAGATCGGGACTAGCGTACAATGAGCAGTTCTTC
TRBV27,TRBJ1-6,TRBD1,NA,CASSLRRQGKNSPLHF,TGTGCCAGCAGTTTACGTCGACAGGGCAAAAATTCACCCCTCCACTTT
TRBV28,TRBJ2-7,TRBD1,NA,CAGSRTGTGYEQYF,TGTGCCGGCAGTAGGACCGGGACAGGCTACGAGCAGTACTTC
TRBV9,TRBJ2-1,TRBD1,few,CASSVTGQGAGNEQFF,TGTGCCAGCAGCGTCACGGGACAGGGGGCAGGAAATGAGCAGTTCTTC
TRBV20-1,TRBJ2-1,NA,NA,CSVARAGHNEQFF,TGCAGCGTAGCCAGGGCGGGCCACAATGAGCAGTTCTTC
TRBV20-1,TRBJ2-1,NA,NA,CSARRDRHNEQFF,TGCAGTGCCCGGAGGGACAGACACAATGAGCAGTTCTTC
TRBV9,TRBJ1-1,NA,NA,CASSGHRERLNAEAFF,TGTGCCAGCAGCGGACACAGGGAAAGGTTGAACGCTGAAGCTTTCTTT
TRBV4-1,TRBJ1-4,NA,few,CASSQDPLVQFF,TGCGCCAGCAGCCAAGACCCGTTGGTTCAGTTTTTT
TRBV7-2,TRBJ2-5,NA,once,CASSQYGETQYF,TGTGCCAGCAGCCAGTATGGAGAGACCCAGTACTTC
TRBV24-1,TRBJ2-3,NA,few,CATSDRNRDTQYF,TGTGCCACCAGTGATCGCAACCGAGATACGCAGTATTTT
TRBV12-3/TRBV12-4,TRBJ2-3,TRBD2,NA,CASSFSGGGGGTDTQYF,TGTGCCAGCAGTTTCTCGGGGGGCGGGGGGGGCACAGATACGCAGTATTTT
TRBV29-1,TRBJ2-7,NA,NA,CSVEDPGGGSYEQYF,TGCAGCGTTGAAGATCCAGGGGGGGGCTCCTACGAGCAGTACTTC
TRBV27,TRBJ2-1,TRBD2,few,CASSPLGPSGNNEQFF,TGTGCCAGCAGTCCCCTCGGGCCTAGCGGGAACAATGAGCAGTTCTTC
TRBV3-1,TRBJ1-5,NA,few,CASSPSRGRDNQPQHF,TGTGCCAGCAGCCCCTCTAGGGGCAGGGACAATCAGCCCCAGCATTTT
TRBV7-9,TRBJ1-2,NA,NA,CASSLGARFSGYTF,TGTGCCAGCAGCTTGGGGGCCCGGTTCTCAGGCTACACCTTC
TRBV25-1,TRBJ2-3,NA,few,CASSTQYTGASGSPRGTDTQYF,TGTGCCAGCAGTACCCAATATACCGGGGCGTCTGGCAGCCCTAGGGGTACAGATACGCAGTATTTT
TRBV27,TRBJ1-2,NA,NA,CASSLWPGSYGYTF,TGTGCCAGCAGTTTATGGCCGGGTTCCTATGGCTACACCTTC
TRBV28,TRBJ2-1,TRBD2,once,CASNLGTSGYNEQFF,TGTGCCAGCAATTTAGGGACTAGCGGGTACAATGAGCAGTTCTTC
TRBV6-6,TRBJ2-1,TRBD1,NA,CASREQGISYNEQFF,TGTGCCAGCAGAGAACAGGGGATATCCTACAATGAGCAGTTCTTC
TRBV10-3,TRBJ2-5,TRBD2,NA,CAISPRSGGQETQYF,TGTGCCATCAGCCCACGGAGCGGGGGCCAAGAGACCCAGTACTTC
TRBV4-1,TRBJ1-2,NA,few,CASSLGFLYGYTF,TGCGCCAGCAGCCTTGGTTTTCTTTATGGCTACACCTTC
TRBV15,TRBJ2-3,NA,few,CATSRGLSTDTQYF,TGTGCCACCAGCAGAGGCCTCTCCACAGATACGCAGTATTTT
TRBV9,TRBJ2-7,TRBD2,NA,CASSPLGLAGVGEQYF,TGTGCCAGCAGCCCCCTCGGACTAGCGGGAGTAGGCGAGCAGTACTTC
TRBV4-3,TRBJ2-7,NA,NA,CASSQDRGTGIAYEQYF,TGCGCCAGCAGCCAAGATAGAGGCACAGGGATAGCGTACGAGCAGTACTTC
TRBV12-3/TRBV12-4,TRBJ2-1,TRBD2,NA,CASSLGAGGTSYNEQFF,TGTGCCAGCAGTTTAGGAGCGGGAGGGACGTCGTACAATGAGCAGTTCTTC
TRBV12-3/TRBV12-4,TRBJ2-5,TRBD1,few,CASSPPFPGQGLETQYF,TGTGCCAGCAGTCCCCCATTTCCGGGACAGGGGCTAGAGACCCAGTACTTC
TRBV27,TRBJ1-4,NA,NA,CASSPHTREKLFF,TGTGCCAGCAGCCCTCATACGAGGGAAAAACTGTTTTTT
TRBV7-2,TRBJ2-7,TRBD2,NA,CASSLDLGLAANEQYF,TGTGCCAGCAGCTTAGATCTGGGACTAGCGGCCAATGAGCAGTACTTC
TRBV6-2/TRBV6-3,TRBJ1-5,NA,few,CASSYRLWGRRYIGNQPQHF,TGTGCCAGCAGTTACAGGTTGTGGGGGAGAAGATATATTGGCAATCAGCCCCAGCATTTT
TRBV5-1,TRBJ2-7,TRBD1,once,CASSQQGADYNEQYF,TGCGCCAGCAGCCAACAGGGGGCGGACTACAATGAGCAGTACTTC